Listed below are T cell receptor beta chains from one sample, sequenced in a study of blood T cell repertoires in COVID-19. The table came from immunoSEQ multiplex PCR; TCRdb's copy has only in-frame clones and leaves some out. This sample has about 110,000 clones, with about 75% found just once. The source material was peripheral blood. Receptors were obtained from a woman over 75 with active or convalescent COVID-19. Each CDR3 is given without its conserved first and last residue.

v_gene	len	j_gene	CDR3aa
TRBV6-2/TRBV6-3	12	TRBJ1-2	ASSRAGEGYGYT
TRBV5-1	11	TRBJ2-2	ASSLVQTGELF
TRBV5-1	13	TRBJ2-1	ASSLEGREYNEQF
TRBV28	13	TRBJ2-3	ASSWGGTPTDTQY
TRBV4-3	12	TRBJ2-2	ASRRERDTGELF
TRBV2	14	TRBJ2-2	ASCQAGGPGTGELF
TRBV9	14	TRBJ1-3	ASSVDGVFSGNTIY
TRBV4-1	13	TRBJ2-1	ASSQELAPGYEQF
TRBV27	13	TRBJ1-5	ASRTGTGGNQPQH
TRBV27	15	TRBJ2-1	ASSLSPYGRNYNEQF
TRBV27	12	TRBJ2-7	ASRRTSGLYEQY
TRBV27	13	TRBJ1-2	ASSSTYRVSDGYT
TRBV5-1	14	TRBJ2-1	ASSFTAGGTFNEQF
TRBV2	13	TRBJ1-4	ASSGRASEGEKLF
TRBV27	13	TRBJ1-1	ASSLIGAMNTEAF
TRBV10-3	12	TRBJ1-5	AISEVRERQPQH
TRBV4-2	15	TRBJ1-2	ASSLPIQGTTNYGYT
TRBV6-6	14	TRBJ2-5	ASSYSGLAEQETQY
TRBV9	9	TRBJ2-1	ASSVLGEQF
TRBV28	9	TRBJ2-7	ASSSTYEQY
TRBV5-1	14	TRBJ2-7	ASSSGSGLSGYEQY
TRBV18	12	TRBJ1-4	ASSPSATNEKLF
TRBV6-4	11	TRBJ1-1	ASSDSVGQITF
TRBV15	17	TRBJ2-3	ATKQAAGRGLNTTDTQY
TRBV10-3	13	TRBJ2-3	ATTSGGPGTDTQY
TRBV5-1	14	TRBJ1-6	ASSPTPGQNNSPLH
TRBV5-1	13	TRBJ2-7	ASSLDRAMTYEQY
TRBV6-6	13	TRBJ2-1	ASSYERESLNEQF
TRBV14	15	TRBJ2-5	ASSQGYFSGNPSQKY
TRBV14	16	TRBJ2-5	ASSRGLAGGLRKETQY
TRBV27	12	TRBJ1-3	ASSRGSSGNTIY
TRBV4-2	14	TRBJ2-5	ASSQLAGQGFKTQY
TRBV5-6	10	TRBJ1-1	ASSLRGTEAF